This T cell receptor beta chain originates from a study of blood T cell repertoires in COVID-19. For the study at large: From the United States, Italy and Spain came samples of acute and convalescent COVID-19. T cells, B-cell-depleted T cells, or PBMCs provided the cDNA or gDNA that served as material.

TCRdb's copy holds only in-frame clones and misses some; the assay was immunoSEQ multiplex PCR. The repertoire has about 98,000 clones, 80% to 85% of them found once; the top ten carry approximately 4%. The CDR3 has 15 residues. The junction had 2 bases not matched to a gene; V was cut back by 1 base and J by 1 base. CDR1 is LNHDA and CDR2 is SQIVND in the germline V gene (reference sequence). V gene TRBV19 combines with J gene TRBJ1-1; 8 bases match TRBD1. The sequencing sample was made of peripheral blood. The source is a man aged 55 to 69 with acute or convalescent COVID-19. This CDR3 reads CASSIGGQGNTEAFF. In DNA, the CDR3 is TGTGCCAGTAGTATAGGAGGACAGGGGAACACTGAAGCTTTCTTT.